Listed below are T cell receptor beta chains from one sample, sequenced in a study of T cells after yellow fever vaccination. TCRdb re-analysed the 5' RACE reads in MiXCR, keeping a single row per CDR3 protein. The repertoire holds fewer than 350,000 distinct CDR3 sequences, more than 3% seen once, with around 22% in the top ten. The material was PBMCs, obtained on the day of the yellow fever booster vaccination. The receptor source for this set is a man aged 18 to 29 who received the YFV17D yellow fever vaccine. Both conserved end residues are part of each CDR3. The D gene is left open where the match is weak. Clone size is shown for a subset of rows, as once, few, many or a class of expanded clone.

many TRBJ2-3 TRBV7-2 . CASSLATPKDTQYF TGTGCCAGCAGCTTAGCCACACCTAAGGATACGCAGTATTTT
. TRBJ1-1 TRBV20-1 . CSARDAEANTEAFF TGCAGTGCTAGAGACGCAGAAGCGAACACTGAAGCTTTCTTT
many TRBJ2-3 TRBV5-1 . CASSSTYTRPRADTQYF TGCGCCAGCAGCTCGACGTATACCCGACCCCGGGCAGATACGCAGTATTTT
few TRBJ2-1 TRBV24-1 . CATSDSSRGGDEQFF TGTGCCACCAGTGATTCCTCTAGGGGCGGCGATGAGCAGTTCTTC
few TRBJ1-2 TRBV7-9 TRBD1 CASSYPAGQRVNYGYTF TGTGCCAGCAGCTACCCGGCGGGACAGCGCGTAAACTATGGCTACACCTTC
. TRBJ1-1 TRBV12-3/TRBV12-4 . CASSYTQENTEAFF TGTGCCAGCAGTTACACGCAGGAGAACACTGAAGCTTTCTTT
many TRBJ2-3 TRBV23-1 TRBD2 CASSQTPRERGRDTQYF TGCGCCAGCAGTCAAACCCCCCGGGAGCGGGGTCGAGATACGCAGTATTTT
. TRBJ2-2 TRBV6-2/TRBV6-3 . CASSHRPGKENPLYTGELFF TGTGCCAGCAGTCACCGCCCGGGGAAAGAGAACCCCCTCTACACCGGGGAGCTGTTTTTT
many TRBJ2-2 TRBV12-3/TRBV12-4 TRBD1 CASSPGQGETGELFF TGTGCCAGCAGTCCGGGACAGGGGGAAACCGGGGAGCTGTTTTTT
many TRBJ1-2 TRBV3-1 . CASRQQGRTNYGYTF TGTGCCAGCAGACAGCAAGGGCGCACAAACTATGGCTACACCTTC
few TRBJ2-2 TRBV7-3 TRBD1 CASSSTGGESGELFF TGTGCCAGCAGCTCCACAGGGGGAGAGTCAGGGGAGCTGTTTTTT
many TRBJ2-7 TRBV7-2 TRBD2 CASSVSGTSGSYEQYF TGTGCCAGCAGCGTCTCCGGGACTAGCGGATCCTACGAGCAGTACTTC
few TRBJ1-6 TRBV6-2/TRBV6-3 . CASSADRMSSYNSPLHF TGTGCCAGCAGTGCTGACAGGATGAGCTCCTATAATTCACCCCTCCACTTT
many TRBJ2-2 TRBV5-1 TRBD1 CASVGTVNTGELFF TGCGCCAGCGTCGGGACAGTCAACACCGGGGAGCTGTTTTTT
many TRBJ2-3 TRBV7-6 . CASSLETGTVPPTQYF TGTGCCAGCAGCTTAGAAACTGGGACCGTCCCACCGACGCAGTATTTT
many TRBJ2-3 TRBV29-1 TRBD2 CSSGLAGPRDTQYF TGCAGCTCCGGACTAGCGGGGCCTAGGGATACGCAGTATTTT
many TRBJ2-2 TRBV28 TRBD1 CASSYRGSPGELFF TGTGCCAGCAGTTACAGGGGAAGCCCCGGGGAGCTGTTTTTT
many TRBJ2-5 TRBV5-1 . CASSPILGGTSETQYF TGCGCCAGCAGCCCCATTTTAGGGGGGACCAGCGAGACCCAGTACTTC
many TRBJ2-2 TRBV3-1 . CASSPRFGGGGRGELFF TGTGCCAGCAGCCCTCGGTTCGGCGGAGGGGGGCGAGGGGAGCTGTTTTTT
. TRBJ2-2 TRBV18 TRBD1 CASSVGTGPANTGELFF TGTGCCAGCTCCGTAGGGACAGGACCGGCGAACACCGGGGAGCTGTTTTTT
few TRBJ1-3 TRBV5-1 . CASSLDFGQLSGNTIYF TGCGCCAGCAGCTTGGATTTTGGGCAGCTCTCTGGAAACACCATATATTTT
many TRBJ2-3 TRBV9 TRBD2 CASSVMSGGALTDTQYF TGTGCCAGCAGCGTGATGAGCGGGGGGGCCCTCACAGATACGCAGTATTTT
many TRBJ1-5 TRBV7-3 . CASSSRPQPQHF TGTGCCAGCAGCTCCCGCCCCCAGCCCCAGCATTTT
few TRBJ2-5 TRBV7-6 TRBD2 CASSSGGTATQYF TGTGCCAGCAGCTCGGGGGGGACGGCGACCCAGTACTTC
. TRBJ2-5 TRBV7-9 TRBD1 CASSFQSGTGQQETQYF TGTGCCAGCAGCTTTCAGTCTGGGACAGGGCAACAAGAGACCCAGTACTTC
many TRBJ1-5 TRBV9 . CASSEGGFGNQPQHF TGTGCCAGCAGCGAGGGAGGGTTCGGGAATCAGCCCCAGCATTTT
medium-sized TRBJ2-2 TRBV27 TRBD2 CASSLLIAGGQGGELFF TGTGCCAGCAGTTTACTTATAGCGGGGGGGCAAGGCGGGGAGCTGTTTTTT
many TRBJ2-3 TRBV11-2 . CASSKFQGRTDTQYF TGTGCCAGCAGCAAGTTCCAGGGACGCACAGATACGCAGTATTTT
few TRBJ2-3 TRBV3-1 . CASSGARTRLGFSDTQYF TGTGCCAGCAGCGGGGCTCGGACCCGGTTGGGGTTTTCAGATACGCAGTATTTT
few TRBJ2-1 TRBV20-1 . CSARDPTVYNSYNEQFF TGCAGTGCTAGAGACCCTACAGTCTATAACTCCTACAATGAGCAGTTCTTC
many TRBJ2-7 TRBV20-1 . CSARAWSRLEQYF TGCAGTGCTAGAGCGTGGAGTCGGCTCGAGCAGTACTTC
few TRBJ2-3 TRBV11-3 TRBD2 CASSSLGGGGTDTQYF TGTGCCAGCAGCTCCCTTGGCGGGGGGGGCACAGATACGCAGTATTTT
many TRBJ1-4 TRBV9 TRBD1 CASSVGAGGTATNEKLFF TGTGCCAGCAGCGTAGGGGCAGGGGGGACTGCAACTAATGAAAAACTGTTTTTT
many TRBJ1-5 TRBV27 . CASSFNRENNQPQHF TGTGCCAGCAGTTTTAACCGAGAGAACAATCAGCCCCAGCATTTT
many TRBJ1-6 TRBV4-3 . CASSQDGVSGSPLHF TGCGCCAGCAGCCAAGATGGGGTATCTGGTTCACCCCTCCACTTT
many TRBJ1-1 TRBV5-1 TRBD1 CASSPSGTGGTEAFF TGCGCCAGCAGCCCGAGTGGGACAGGGGGCACTGAAGCTTTCTTT
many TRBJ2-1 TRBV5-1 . CASSLEASSNEQFF TGCGCCAGCAGCTTGGAAGCTAGCTCCAATGAGCAGTTCTTC
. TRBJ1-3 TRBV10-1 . CASSVTEGNTIYF TGCGCCAGCAGTGTGACGGAGGGAAACACCATATATTTT
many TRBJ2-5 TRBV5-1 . CASSRRQGGTETQYF TGCGCCAGCAGCCGCAGACAAGGAGGGACGGAGACCCAGTACTTC
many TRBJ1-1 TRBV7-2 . CASSLRGAEAFF TGTGCCAGCAGCTTACGGGGGGCTGAAGCTTTCTTT